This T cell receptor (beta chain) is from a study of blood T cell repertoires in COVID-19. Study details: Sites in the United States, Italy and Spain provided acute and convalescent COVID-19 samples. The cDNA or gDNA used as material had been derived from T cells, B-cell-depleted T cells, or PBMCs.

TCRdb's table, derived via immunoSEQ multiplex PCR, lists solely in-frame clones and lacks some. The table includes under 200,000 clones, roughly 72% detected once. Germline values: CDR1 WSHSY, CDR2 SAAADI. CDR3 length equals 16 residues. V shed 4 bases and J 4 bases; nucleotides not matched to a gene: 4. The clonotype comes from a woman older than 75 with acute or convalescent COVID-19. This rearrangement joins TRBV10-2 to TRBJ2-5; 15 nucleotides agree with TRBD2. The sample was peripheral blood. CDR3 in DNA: TGCGCCAGCAGTGGGACTAGCGGGAGGGCGGTAGAGACCCAGTACTTC. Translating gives CASSGTSGRAVETQYF.